The TCR beta chain described here comes from a study of T cell responses to AZD1222 COVID-19 vaccine. Study-wide points: White British ancestry dominated among donors, who included more females, and clonal diversity was possibly underestimated. The study found Spike-specific TCR breadth and depth rose after two AZD1222 doses.

V was pared by 1 base and J by 5 bases, with 3 bases of the junction left unmatched. Germline V gives CDR1 MGHRA, CDR2 YSYEKL. The CDR3 sequence is 15 residues long. Assay: immunoSEQ multiplex PCR; the TCRdb copy retains only in-frame clones and omits some. Of 150,000 to 200,000 clones in the sample, 90% to 95% were seen once. This clone is a singleton in its sample. Its antigen is unknown. This chain uses TRBV4-1 with TRBJ1-4; 8 positions agree with TRBD1. The specimen was peripheral blood, collected 28 days after the second dose of the MenACWY control vaccine. This sequence originates from an adult who received the MenACWY meningococcal vaccine as a control. CDR3 protein: CASSQGGQGNEKLFF. The DNA for the CDR3 is TGCGCCAGCAGCCAAGGTGGACAGGGAAATGAAAAACTGTTTTTT.